The 20 T cell receptor beta chains below all came from one sample that was sequenced in a study of cytomegalovirus exposure and HLA in healthy donors. PCR employed 60 Vbeta and 13 Jbeta primers. TCRdb's copy holds only in-frame clones and misses some; the assay was immunoSEQ multiplex PCR. The data hold about 140,000 clones, with 76% observed a single time. The sequenced sample was PBMCs. The source is a man between 18 and 29 years old in good health and CMV-seronegative.

The chain couples TRBV6-5 to TRBJ2-5; no definite D call. Germline CDR1 MNHEY, CDR2 SVGAGI. The CDR3 has 13 amino acids. The V gene lost 2 bases and the J gene lost 6 bases, with 10 bases spanning the gap. For the CDR3, the DNA is TGTGCCAGCAGTTACACCCCGGGTCAGACCCAGTACTTC. Protein sequence: CASSYTPGQTQYF.

This clone was detected only a few times. The rearrangement links TRBV4-1 to TRBJ2-7; 9 bases fit TRBD1. This CDR3 contains 16 residues. Trimming took 1 base from V and 2 from J; bases not matched to a gene: 6. From germline, CDR1 is MGHRA and CDR2 YSYEKL. CDR3 nucleotides: TGCGCCAGCAGCCAAGGTCCGGGACAGGGAACCTACGAGCAGTACTTC. As protein: CASSQGPGQGTYEQYF.

Note on this clone: An end of the junction differs from the germline gene, which may be a read error. V usage is TRBV11-3 and J usage is TRBJ1-1; possible D gene TRBD1, 5 bases. This CDR3 has 14 residues. Germline V gives CDR1 SGHNT, CDR2 YENEEA. DNA for the CDR3: TGTGCCAGCAGCTTAGCTCGGGGGAACCCTGAAGCTTTCTTT. Its translation is CASSLARGNPEAFF.

This chain connects TRBV10-2 to TRBJ2-5; 8 positions agree with TRBD2. With 6 bases clipped from V and 2 bases from J, the junction kept 11 bases outside the gene matches. CDR1 is WSHSY and CDR2 is SAAADI in the germline V gene. The CDR3 is 16 amino acids. The CDR3 here is CASRRVLGGAQETQYF. Here the CDR3 DNA reads TGCGCCAGCAGGCGGGTCCTCGGGGGGGCTCAAGAGACCCAGTACTTC.

Only one count was recorded for this clone. This chain connects TRBV6-6 to TRBJ2-3; no clear D gene. The germline gives CDR1 MNHNY, CDR2 SVGAGI (reference sequence). The CDR3 covers 13 residues. Trimming removed 5 bases from V and 0 bases from J, with 6 bases in between. CDR3 DNA sequence: TGTGCCAGCAGTCGCGGAAGCACAGATACGCAGTATTTT. This translates into CASSRGSTDTQYF.

V gene TRBV6-1 combines with J gene TRBJ1-5; TRBD1 matches at 10 bases. With V trimmed by 4 bases and J by 3 bases, 9 bases remained unmatched. The CDR3 has 17 residues. CDR1 and CDR2 from the germline V gene are MNHNS and SASEGT. The CDR3 loop reads CASSAEDRGYYNQPQHF. Written as DNA, the CDR3 is TGTGCCAGCAGTGCCGAGGACAGGGGGTATTACAATCAGCCCCAGCATTTT.

The rearrangement links TRBV5-4 to TRBJ1-1; TRBD1 agrees at 9 bases. V gave up 6 bases and J gave up 1 base; unmatched junction bases: 4. Germline assignment: CDR1 SGHNT and CDR2 YYREEE (reference sequence). This CDR3 comprises 14 residues. The CDR3 here is CASTGTGTNTEAFF. The CDR3, as DNA: TGTGCCAGCACCGGGACAGGGACGAACACTGAAGCTTTCTTT.

The chain recombines TRBV27 with TRBJ2-7, with D maybe TRBD1 (6 bases). Trimming left V 6 bases short and J 2 bases short, with 14 bases between. The CDR3 has 14 residues. The germline CDR1 and CDR2 sequences are MNHEY and SMNVEV (reference sequence). Here the CDR3 reads CASSYDRIPYEQYF. CDR3 nucleotide sequence: TGTGCCAGCAGCTACGACAGGATTCCCTACGAGCAGTACTTC.

The rearrangement uses TRBV28 and TRBJ1-1; no clear D gene. Germline V CDR1 and CDR2: MDHEN, SYDVKM. Trimming removed 6 bases from V and 10 bases from J, with 15 bases in between. This CDR3 region has 12 residues. CDR3 amino acids: CASRASGFGAFF. In DNA form, the CDR3 reads TGTGCCAGCAGGGCAAGCGGGTTCGGAGCTTTCTTT.

The gene calls are TRBV27 and TRBJ1-5, with D hard to call. V was shortened by 3 bases and J by 2 bases, with 8 bases between the two germline ends. The CDR3 covers 14 residues. Looked up from germline, CDR1 is MNHEY and CDR2 is SMNVEV (reference sequence). This chain's CDR3 is CASSFLGGNQPQHF. CDR3 DNA: TGTGCCAGCAGTTTTTTGGGCGGCAATCAGCCCCAGCATTTT.

The chain couples TRBV11-2 to TRBJ2-7; D is possibly TRBD1 (6 bases). Between the trimmed V and J ends, which lost 5 bases and 4 bases, there was a span of 9 bases. This CDR3 region has 12 residues. CDR1 is SGHAT and CDR2 is FQNNGV in the germline V gene. In nucleotides, the CDR3 is TGTGCCAGCAGCCCGGACAGATACGAGCAGTACTTC. Its protein product is CASSPDRYEQYF.

This clone was counted between two and nine times. The J gene is TRBJ1-5, the V gene TRBV19; weak D call: TRBD1 (6 bases). V gave up 6 bases and J gave up 2 bases, with 14 bases separating them. This CDR3 is 15 amino acids long. Germline lookup yields CDR1 LNHDA and CDR2 SQIVND (reference sequence). In DNA form, the CDR3 reads TGTGCCAGTAGAACAGGGATTTGGGGCAATCAGCCCCAGCATTTT. It encodes CASRTGIWGNQPQHF.

The genes are TRBV2 and TRBJ1-4; TRBD1 matches at 7 bases. V was pared by 1 base and J by 8 bases, with 10 bases of the junction left unmatched. The CDR3 contains 16 residues. CDR1 is SNHLY and CDR2 is FYNNEI in the germline V gene. The DNA of the CDR3 is TGTGCCAGCAGTGAAGGACCAGGGGGTGGAGAGGAAAAACTGTTTTTT. It yields the protein CASSEGPGGGEEKLFF.

The V gene is TRBV28, the J gene TRBJ1-4; 11 bases match TRBD1. The length of the CDR3 is 16 residues. Losses at the gene ends were 5 bases for V and 7 bases for J; bases not matched to a gene: 9. CDR1 and CDR2 (germline): MDHEN, SYDVKM. For the CDR3, the DNA is TGTGCCAGCAGTCCCAACCCGGGACAGGGGGGTGAAAAACTGTTTTTT. Translation: CASSPNPGQGGEKLFF.

The J gene is TRBJ2-4, the V gene TRBV5-1; D not resolved. The CDR3 has 15 amino acids. Deletions cut 0 bases from V and 0 bases from J, with 7 bases between. CDR1 is SGHRS, CDR2 YFSETQ, per germline. CDR3: CASSLGPIAKNIQYF. For the CDR3, the DNA is TGCGCCAGCAGCTTGGGGCCCATAGCCAAAAACATTCAGTACTTC.

This clone was observed a few times. The chain employs TRBV5-4 and TRBJ1-6; 7 positions agree with TRBD1. The CDR3 contains 14 residues. Germline CDR1 and CDR2: SGHNT and YYREEE (reference sequence). The ends lost 3 bases at V and 9 bases at J; junction bases unmatched: 6. The CDR3 is CASSYDRDRSPLHF. In DNA form, the CDR3 reads TGTGCCAGCAGCTACGACAGGGATCGTTCACCCCTCCACTTT.

This chain links TRBV28 with TRBJ2-7; possible D gene TRBD2, 6 bases. Deletions cut 2 bases from V and 7 bases from J, with 18 bases between. Looked up from germline, CDR1 is MDHEN and CDR2 is SYDVKM. The CDR3 is 15 amino acids. In DNA form, the CDR3 reads TGTGCCAGCAGTTTAGGAGGTAGCGGTATGGAGGAGCAGTACTTC. This gives the protein CASSLGGSGMEEQYF.

For the CDR3, the DNA is TGCGCCAGCACCGGGGGACAGAGCTATGGCTACACCTTC. As protein: CASTGGQSYGYTF. V and J are TRBV10-2 and TRBJ1-2; 7 bases fit TRBD1. CDR3 length equals 13 residues. The V gene's germline CDR1 is WSHSY and CDR2 SAAADI. V shed 7 bases and J 4 bases; nucleotides not matched to a gene: 6.

This chain links TRBV6-6 with TRBJ1-2; D remains unclear. Germline V gene lookup returns CDR1 MNHNY and CDR2 SVGAGI (reference sequence). CDR3 size: 15 residues. V was clipped by 3 bases and J by 4 bases, with 15 bases between them. The DNA of the CDR3 is TGTGCCAGCAGTTATCTCCTGGCCGAGGGCTATGGCTACACCTTC. Protein: CASSYLLAEGYGYTF.

This chain links TRBV10-3 with TRBJ1-1, with TRBD1 matching over 10 bases. The germline CDR1 and CDR2 sequences are ENHRY and SYGVKD. V lost 6 bases and J lost 3; bases outside the gene matches: 10. This CDR3 is 16 amino acids long. The CDR3 bases are TGTGCCATCAGGAAAGTGGACAGGGGGTATGACACTGAAGCTTTCTTT. Encoded protein: CAIRKVDRGYDTEAFF.